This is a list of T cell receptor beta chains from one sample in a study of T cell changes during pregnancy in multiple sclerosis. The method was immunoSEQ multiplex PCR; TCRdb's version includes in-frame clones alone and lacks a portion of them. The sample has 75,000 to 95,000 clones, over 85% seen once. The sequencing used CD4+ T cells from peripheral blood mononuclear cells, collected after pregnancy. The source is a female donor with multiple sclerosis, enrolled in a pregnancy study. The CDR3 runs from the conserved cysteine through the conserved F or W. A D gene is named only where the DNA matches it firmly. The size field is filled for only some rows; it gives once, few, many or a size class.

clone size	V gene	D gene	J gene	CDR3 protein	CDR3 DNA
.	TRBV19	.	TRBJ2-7	CASSMTLGSREQYF	TGTGCCAGTAGTATGACCCTCGGGTCCCGCGAGCAGTACTTC
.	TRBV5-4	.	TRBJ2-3	CASSAHGGRTDTQYF	TGTGCCAGCAGCGCCCATGGGGGGAGAACAGATACGCAGTATTTT
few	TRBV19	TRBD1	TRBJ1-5	CASSGDRGIGSPQHF	TGTGCCAGTAGTGGCGACAGGGGGATAGGGAGCCCCCAGCATTTT
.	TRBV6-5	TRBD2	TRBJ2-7	CASRPSGGRHEQYF	TGTGCCAGCAGACCTTCCGGCGGGAGGCACGAGCAGTACTTC
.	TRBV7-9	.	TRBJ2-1	CASSLRIANYNEQFF	TGTGCCAGCAGCTTACGGATAGCGAACTACAATGAGCAGTTCTTC
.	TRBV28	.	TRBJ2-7	CASSKLTGTRHEQYF	TGTGCCAGCAGTAAGCTGACAGGGACTCGGCACGAGCAGTACTTC
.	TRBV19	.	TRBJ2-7	CASSIVTGVLGEQYF	TGTGCCAGTAGTATAGTAACCGGGGTCCTGGGGGAGCAGTACTTC
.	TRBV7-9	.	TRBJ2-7	CASSLDGTPSYEQYF	TGTGCCAGCAGCTTAGATGGGACACCGTCCTACGAGCAGTACTTC
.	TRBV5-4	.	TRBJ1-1	CASSSEWTLNTEAFF	TGTGCCAGCAGCTCGGAGTGGACTTTGAACACTGAAGCTTTCTTT
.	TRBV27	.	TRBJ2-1	CASRPLGGPSNEQFF	TGTGCCAGCAGACCCCTCGGGGGACCCTCCAATGAGCAGTTCTTC
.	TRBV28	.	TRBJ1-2	CASSPLIDTVGYTF	TGTGCCAGCAGTCCCCTAATTGATACAGTCGGCTACACCTTC
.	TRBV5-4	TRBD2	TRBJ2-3	CASSRLAGDTDTQYF	TGTGCCAGCAGCCGACTAGCGGGGGACACAGATACGCAGTATTTT
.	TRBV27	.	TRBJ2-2	CASSSTWVNTGELFF	TGTGCCAGCAGTTCGACATGGGTGAACACCGGGGAGCTGTTTTTT
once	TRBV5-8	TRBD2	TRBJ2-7	CASSLAGGVYEQYF	TGTGCCAGCAGCCTAGCGGGAGGGGTCTACGAGCAGTACTTC
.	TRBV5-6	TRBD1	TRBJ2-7	CASSLSLDRGFPYEQYF	TGTGCCAGCAGCTTGTCGCTGGACAGGGGGTTTCCCTACGAGCAGTACTTC
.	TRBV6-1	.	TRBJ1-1	CASSPIGGTEAFF	TGTGCCAGCAGCCCGATAGGGGGCACTGAAGCTTTCTTT
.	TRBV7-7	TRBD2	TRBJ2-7	CASSSLAGLAGGPSEQYF	TGTGCTAGCAGCTCCCTAGCCGGACTAGCGGGAGGGCCTAGCGAGCAGTACTTC